This T cell receptor beta chain was obtained from a study of control samples from healthy donors and cancer patients. This CDR3 spans 15 amino acids. The germline gives CDR1 LGHDT, CDR2 YNNKEL (reference sequence). Unmatched junction bases numbered 3, after V lost 1 base and J lost 3 bases. Profiled with immunoSEQ multiplex PCR; TCRdb holds only in-frame clones, not every one. The data show about 180,000 clones, 90% seen once. What was sequenced was blood. The chain has TRBV3-1 (or the pseudogene TRBV3-2) and TRBJ2-1; 7 bases agree with TRBD2. This clonotype was sampled from a woman in her fifties or sixties in good health. In nucleotides, the CDR3 is TGTGCCAGCAGCCAAGTTGGGGGGGTCTACAATGAGCAGTTCTTC. This sequence encodes CASSQVGGVYNEQFF.